Below, 8 T cell receptor beta chains from the same sample are listed, as sequenced in a study of T cell responses to AZD1222 COVID-19 vaccine. Sequencing used immunoSEQ multiplex PCR; TCRdb keeps in-frame clones, though not all of them. Of 150,000 to 200,000 clones listed, about 91% were seen once; the top ten hold 11%. Material: peripheral blood, obtained 28 days after the second AZD1222 dose. The origin of the receptors is an adult who received the AZD1222 COVID-19 vaccine.

This clone was seen a single time. For the CDR3, the DNA is TGTGCCAGCAGCTCTAATAGCGGGGGGTATGAGCAGTTCTTC. It codes for CASSSNSGGYEQFF. The V gene is TRBV7-3, the J gene TRBJ2-1, with 10 bases matching TRBD2. Germline V lookup: CDR1 SGHTA, CDR2 FQGTGA. The CDR3 runs to 14 residues. V shed 4 bases and J 8 bases; nucleotides not matched to a gene: 5.

J is TRBJ2-1 and V is TRBV7-3; a possible D gene is TRBD1 (6 bases). The CDR3 totals 13 residues. Trimming left V 5 bases short and J 4 bases short, with 9 bases between. Germline CDR1 is SGHTA and CDR2 is FQGTGA. The CDR3 DNA follows: TGTGCCAGCAGCGGGGACATATACAATGAGCAGTTCTTC. It is translated as CASSGDIYNEQFF.

The gene calls are TRBV30 and TRBJ1-1; D call uncertain. Germline-derived CDR1 and CDR2 are GTSNPN and SVGIG (reference sequence). The CDR3 is made up of 13 amino acids. Trimming cost V 5 bases and J 1 base, with 11 bases left between them. CDR3 nucleotides: TGTGCCTGGTTACGGCGCGAGAACACTGAAGCTTTCTTT. It encodes CAWLRRENTEAFF.

The chain recombines TRBV5-1 with TRBJ1-1; 7 bases agree with TRBD1. The germline V gene encodes CDR1 SGHRS and CDR2 YFSETQ. This CDR3 comprises 15 residues. The J segment lost 10 bases and the V segment lost 4 bases, leaving 16 bases of the junction unmatched. This CDR3 is CASSQSLGGNWVAFF. The CDR3 DNA reads TGCGCCAGCAGCCAGAGTTTAGGGGGCAATTGGGTAGCTTTCTTT.

This chain joins TRBV5-3 and TRBJ1-2; D perhaps matches TRBD1 (5 bases). TRBV5-3 qualifies as an ORF whose function is uncertain. This CDR3 region has 17 residues. Trimming left V 2 bases short and J 3 bases short, with 20 bases between. The DNA for the CDR3 is TGTGCCAGAAGCTTTAAGGAGGGGATTTGTCTGGACTATGGCTACACCTTC. This gives the protein CARSFKEGICLDYGYTF.

As DNA, the CDR3 is TGTGCCTGGAGTGTGGTTGGACAGGGGAGGCAGTTCTTC. The encoded protein is CAWSVVGQGRQFF. The chain recombines TRBV30 with TRBJ2-1, with TRBD1 matching 9 bases. CDR3 size: 13 residues. Germline-derived CDR1 and CDR2 are GTSNPN and SVGIG (reference sequence). V lost 0 bases, J lost 12 bases, and 6 bases stayed unmatched.

The V call is TRBV30, the J call TRBJ1-1, with D perhaps TRBD1 (6 bases). Looked up from germline, CDR1 is GTSNPN and CDR2 is SVGIG (reference sequence). Trimming took off 6 bases at V and 2 bases at J, with 19 bases between the two ends. The length of the CDR3 is 15 residues. CDR3 residues: CACHPGGAYNTEAFF. Written as DNA, the CDR3 is TGTGCCTGCCACCCCGGGGGGGCCTATAACACTGAAGCTTTCTTT.

The chain uses TRBV3-1 (or the pseudogene TRBV3-2) and TRBJ1-6; D remains unclear. Trimming took 2 bases from V and 16 from J, leaving 12 bases between them. Looked up from germline, CDR1 is LGHDT and CDR2 is YNNKEL (reference sequence). This CDR3 is built from 12 residues. CDR3 region: CASSQPIGRLHF. Written as DNA, the CDR3 is TGTGCCAGCAGCCAACCCATCGGCCGGCTCCACTTT.